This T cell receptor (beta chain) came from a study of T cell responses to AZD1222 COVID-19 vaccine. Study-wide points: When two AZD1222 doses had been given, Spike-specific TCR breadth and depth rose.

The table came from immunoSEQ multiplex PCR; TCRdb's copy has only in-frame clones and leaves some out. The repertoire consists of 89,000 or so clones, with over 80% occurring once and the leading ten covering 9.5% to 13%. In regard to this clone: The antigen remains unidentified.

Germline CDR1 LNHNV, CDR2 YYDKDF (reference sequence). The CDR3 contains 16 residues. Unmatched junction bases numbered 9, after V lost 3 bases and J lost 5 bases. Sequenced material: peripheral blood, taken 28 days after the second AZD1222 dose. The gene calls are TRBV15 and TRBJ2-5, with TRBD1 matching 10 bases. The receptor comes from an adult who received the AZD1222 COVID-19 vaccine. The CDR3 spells CATSSVGQGGVETQYF. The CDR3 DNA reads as TGTGCCACCAGCAGTGTCGGACAGGGGGGTGTGGAGACCCAGTACTTC.